Each of the 11 T cell receptor beta chains below was sequenced from the same sample in a study of early T cells in non-severe SARS-CoV-2 infection. TCRdb used MiXCR to reprocess the 5' RACE reads, holding one entry per CDR3 protein. The sample holds about 48,000 distinct CDR3 sequences; approximately 9.4% are singletons and the top ten take 8% to 10%. The specimen sequenced was whole blood. These TCRs come from an adult who was a healthcare worker with PCR-confirmed SARS-CoV-2 infection or an uninfected control (not recorded which).

V and J are TRBV5-1 and TRBJ2-7; 7 bases align to TRBD1. The CDR3 runs 16 residues. Germline V gene data show CDR1 as SGHRS and CDR2 as YFSETQ. V shed 4 bases, J shed 3 bases, and the junction held 13 bases outside the gene matches. The CDR3 sequence is CASSLGHRDRIYEQYF. CDR3 sequence (DNA): TGCGCCAGCAGCCTAGGACACCGGGACAGAATCTACGAGCAGTACTTC.

The rearrangement joins TRBV29-1 to TRBJ2-3; D assignment may be TRBD1 or TRBD2 (6 bases each). The germline V and J ends were trimmed by 6 bases and 6 bases, with 19 bases remaining between them. CDR3 length: 14 residues. Germline V lookup: CDR1 SQVTM, CDR2 ANQGSEA. Here the CDR3 reads CSVSPGAGSDTQYF. In nucleotides, the CDR3 is TGCAGCGTATCCCCGGGGGCGGGCAGCGATACGCAGTATTTT.

This chain uses TRBV9 with TRBJ1-3; 7 bases match TRBD1. The CDR3 spans 19 residues. V lost 3 bases to trimming and J lost 7 bases; unmatched junction nucleotides: 22. The germline CDR1 and CDR2 sequences are SGDLS and YYNGEE. The CDR3 sequence: CASSGDFDRVGSLRNTIYF. The CDR3 nucleotides read TGTGCCAGCAGCGGGGATTTCGACAGGGTTGGATCTCTTAGGAACACCATATATTTT. Full variable domain (outside the CDR3, taken from reference TRBV9 and TRBJ1-3): DSGVTQTPKHLITATGQRVTLRCSPRSGDLSVYWYQQSLDQGLQFLIQYYNGEERAKGNILERFSAQQFPDLHSELNLSSLELGDSALYFCASSGDFDRVGSLRNTIYFGEGSWLTVV.

This chain connects TRBV4-1 to TRBJ2-1; 8 bases map to TRBD2. This CDR3 is built from 17 residues. V lost 3 bases to trimming and J lost 9 bases; unmatched junction nucleotides: 16. CDR1 MGHRA and CDR2 YSYEKL come from the germline V gene. CDR3 in amino acids: CASSHPAWASGSTEQFF. The DNA of the CDR3 is TGCGCCAGCAGCCATCCGGCGTGGGCGAGCGGGAGCACTGAGCAGTTCTTC.

This clonotype was recorded at least ten times. V and J are TRBV7-3 and TRBJ2-3, with 9 bases lining up with TRBD2. Losses at the gene ends were 1 base for V and 5 bases for J; bases not matched to a gene: 7. This CDR3 has 16 residues. Germline lookup yields CDR1 SGHTA and CDR2 FQGTGA. The CDR3 reads CASSLNSGRLGDTQYF. The CDR3 DNA follows: TGTGCCAGCAGCTTAAATAGCGGGAGATTGGGAGATACGCAGTATTTT.

This clonotype occurred many times. This chain links TRBV18 with TRBJ2-7; the D is unclear. With 0 bases removed from V and 9 bases from J, the gap between germline ends came to 12 bases. The germline gives CDR1 KGHSH, CDR2 LQKENI. The CDR3 sequence is 13 residues long. CDR3 nucleotide sequence: TGTGCCAGCTCACCACCGTTGGGAATCGGGCAGTACTTC. This gives the protein CASSPPLGIGQYF. The whole variable domain, remainder taken from reference TRBV18 and TRBJ2-7, is NAGVMQNPRHLVRRRGQEARLRCSPMKGHSHVYWYRQLPEEGLKFMVYLQKENIIDESGMPKERFSAEFPKEGPSILRIQQVVRGDSAAYFCASSPPLGIGQYFGPGTRLTVT.

This clonotype has more than one count but fewer than ten. The chain employs TRBV12-3 or TRBV12-4 and TRBJ2-5; 10 positions agree with TRBD2. The CDR3 is made up of 15 amino acids. J gave up 1 base and V 6 bases, and 5 bases lay outside the gene matches. CDR3 protein: CASRPTSGVQETQYF. CDR3 sequence (DNA): TGTGCCAGCAGGCCCACTAGCGGGGTCCAAGAGACCCAGTACTTC.

In its sample, this clonotype was seen many times. This chain connects TRBV7-9 to TRBJ1-2; no definite D call. The CDR3 runs 10 residues. Germline CDR1 is SEHNR and CDR2 is FQNEAQ (reference sequence). V was pared by 8 bases and J by 9 bases, with 10 bases between. CDR3: CASSGESYTF. CDR3 sequence (DNA): TGTGCCAGCTCCGGGGAAAGCTACACCTTC.

This clonotype was seen at least ten times. The CDR3 DNA reads as TGTGCCAGCAGTGAACAGGGGACCTATGGCTACACCTTC. Its translation is CASSEQGTYGYTF. The V and J genes are TRBV6-1 and TRBJ1-2, with TRBD1 as a possible D gene (6 bases). The length of the CDR3 is 13 residues. V lost 2 bases and J lost 4, with 8 bases in between. Germline V gene lookup returns CDR1 MNHNS and CDR2 SASEGT.

The V gene is TRBV19, the J gene TRBJ2-7, with 8 bases identical to TRBD2. Trimming cost V 4 bases and J 2 bases; bases outside gene matches: 7. The CDR3 is 15 residues long. Germline V lookup: CDR1 LNHDA, CDR2 SQIVND (reference sequence). CDR3 in amino acids: CASSTGTRGTYEQYF. The CDR3 coding sequence is TGTGCCAGTAGTACCGGGACTAGAGGGACCTACGAGCAGTACTTC.

At least ten counts were recorded for this clonotype. The genes are TRBV20-1 and TRBJ2-1; TRBD2 aligns across 13 bases. Germline V gives CDR1 DFQATT, CDR2 SNEGSKA (reference sequence). CDR3 length equals 16 residues. J lost 6 bases, V lost 5 bases, and 10 bases had no gene match. The CDR3 coding sequence is TGCAGTGCTCCCCGACTAGCGGGGGGTAGTGGCAATGAGCAGTTCTTC. Translated, it gives CSAPRLAGGSGNEQFF.